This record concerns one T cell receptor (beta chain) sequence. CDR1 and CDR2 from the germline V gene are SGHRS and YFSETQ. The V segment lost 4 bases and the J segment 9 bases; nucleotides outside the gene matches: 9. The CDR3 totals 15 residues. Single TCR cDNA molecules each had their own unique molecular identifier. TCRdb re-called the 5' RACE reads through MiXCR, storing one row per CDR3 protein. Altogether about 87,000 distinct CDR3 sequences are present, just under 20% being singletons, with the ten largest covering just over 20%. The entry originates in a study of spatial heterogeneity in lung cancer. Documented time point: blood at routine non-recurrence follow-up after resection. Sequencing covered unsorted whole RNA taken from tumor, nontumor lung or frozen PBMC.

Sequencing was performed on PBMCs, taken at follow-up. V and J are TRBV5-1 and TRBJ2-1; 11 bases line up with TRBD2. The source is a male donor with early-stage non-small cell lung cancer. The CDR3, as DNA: TGCGCCAGCAGCCCGACTAGCGGGGCATTGGGTGAGCAGTTCTTC. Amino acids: CASSPTSGALGEQFF.